These 23 T cell receptor beta chains came from one sample sequenced in a study of T-cell memory formation after mild COVID-19. From the 5' RACE reads, TCRdb called clonotypes with MiXCR, one entry per CDR3 protein. The sample holds 450,000 or so distinct CDR3 sequences, nearly 25% seen once. Material: PBMCs or a T cell subset sorted from them (not recorded which). The receptors stem from an adult woman who had mild COVID-19 (a few samples of this study predate the infection). Cell type and time point are not known.

The gene calls are TRBV25-1 and TRBJ1-2; D gene ambiguous. Germline assignment: CDR1 MGHDK and CDR2 SYGVNS. CDR3 size: 14 residues. V lost 3 bases, J lost 2 bases, and 10 bases lay in between. As DNA, the CDR3 is TGTGCCAGCAGTGACATCTATGCAAACTATGGCTACACCTTC. This encodes CASSDIYANYGYTF.

This clonotype has just a few counts. This chain uses TRBV5-1 with TRBJ2-5; D possibly matches TRBD1 or TRBD2 (5 bases each). CDR3 size: 18 residues. From germline, CDR1 is SGHRS and CDR2 YFSETQ. Trimming cost V 4 bases and J 1 base, with 23 bases left between them. CDR3 region: CASSLGPTDALAQETQYF. The CDR3 DNA reads as TGCGCCAGCAGCCTGGGACCGACGGACGCCTTGGCCCAAGAGACCCAGTACTTC.

This clonotype was seen repeatedly, ten times or more. This rearrangement joins TRBV19 to TRBJ2-6; D assignment may be TRBD1 or TRBD2 (5 bases each). Germline lookup yields CDR1 LNHDA and CDR2 SQIVND (reference sequence). This CDR3 comprises 14 residues. Trimming took off 3 bases at V and 4 bases at J, with 7 bases between the two ends. Here the CDR3 reads CASSMGDGANVLTF. Here the CDR3 DNA reads TGTGCCAGTAGTATGGGGGACGGGGCCAACGTCCTGACTTTC.

This clonotype has only a few counts. The chain links TRBV9 to TRBJ2-4; 8 nucleotides align to TRBD1. Germline V gene sequence: CDR1 SGDLS, CDR2 YYNGEE. CDR3 length: 16 residues. The junction had 7 bases not matched to a gene; V was cut back by 5 bases and J by 0 bases. CDR3 sequence reads: CASRLTGALAKNIQYF. CDR3 coding DNA: TGTGCCAGCAGGTTGACAGGGGCCCTAGCCAAAAACATTCAGTACTTC.

The V and J genes are TRBV7-2 and TRBJ2-5; the match to TRBD2 covers 12 bases. TRBJ2-7 explains the end of the DNA better; the J call may be wrong. This CDR3 region has 14 residues. Germline CDR1 and CDR2: SGHTA and FQGNSA. The CDR3 loop is CASRLAGGGYEQYF. In DNA form, the CDR3 reads TGTGCCAGCAGGCTAGCGGGAGGGGGGTACGAGCAGTACTTC.

This clonotype turned up a few times. The chain carries TRBV18 and TRBJ2-1; unclear D gene. Trimming took 1 base from V and 7 from J, leaving 8 bases between them. CDR3 length: 13 amino acids. Germline V CDR1 and CDR2: KGHSH, LQKENI. CDR3 loop: CASSPLEGNEQFF. In DNA, the CDR3 is TGTGCCAGCTCACCACTGGAAGGGAATGAGCAGTTCTTC.

This chain connects TRBV20-1 to TRBJ2-3; no reliable D call. V shed 5 bases and J shed 0 bases, with 12 bases lying between them. The germline gives CDR1 DFQATT, CDR2 SNEGSKA (reference sequence). This CDR3 comprises 14 residues. DNA for the CDR3: TGCAGTGCTCCCCTTTATTCTAGCACAGATACGCAGTATTTT. This gives the protein CSAPLYSSTDTQYF.

This clonotype was observed once. V is TRBV10-3 and J is TRBJ2-7, with D tentatively TRBD2 (6 bases). The CDR3 length is 13 residues. The germline gives CDR1 ENHRY, CDR2 SYGVKD. V lost 5 bases to trimming and J lost 4 bases, with 12 bases between them. CDR3 region: CAISLTGEYEQYF. The CDR3 DNA reads as TGTGCCATCAGTCTGACGGGGGAATACGAGCAGTACTTC.

This clonotype came up a few times. The chain joins TRBV28 to TRBJ1-1; D ambiguous. The CDR3 covers 15 residues. Trimming left V 8 bases short and J 2 bases short, with 18 bases between. Germline lookup yields CDR1 MDHEN and CDR2 SYDVKM. For the CDR3, the DNA is TGTGCCAGCGGTGGCGAAACGGCCGTAAACACTGAAGCTTTCTTT. Protein product: CASGGETAVNTEAFF.

This clonotype has at least ten counts. The V gene is TRBV12-3 or TRBV12-4, the J gene TRBJ1-1, with a tentative D call TRBD1 (5 bases). Trimming shortened V by 2 bases and J by 7 bases, and 11 bases separated the two germline ends. CDR3 size: 13 residues. CDR3 in amino acids: CASSLLGTGEAFF. In nucleotides, the CDR3 is TGTGCCAGCAGTTTACTGGGGACGGGTGAAGCTTTCTTT.

V is TRBV5-1 and J is TRBJ2-1, with a tentative D call TRBD2 (5 bases). This CDR3 is 17 amino acids long. CDR1 SGHRS and CDR2 YFSETQ come from the germline V gene. V was pared by 2 bases and J by 2 bases, with 17 bases between. The CDR3 loop reads CASSFAPGTSPYNEQFF. In DNA form, the CDR3 reads TGCGCCAGCAGCTTTGCACCGGGAACATCACCCTACAATGAGCAGTTCTTC. Complete variable domain (other parts from reference TRBV5-1 and TRBJ2-1): KAGVTQTPRYLIKTRGQQVTLSCSPISGHRSVSWYQQTPGQGLQFLFEYFSETQRNKGNFPGRFSGRQFSNSRSEMNVSTLELGDSALYLCASSFAPGTSPYNEQFFGPGTRLTVL.

The genes are TRBV7-2 and TRBJ2-1; 8 bases agree with TRBD2. Trimming took 5 bases from V and 6 from J; bases not matched to a gene: 12. Germline V gene lookup returns CDR1 SGHTA and CDR2 FQGNSA. The CDR3 is 16 residues long. CDR3 residues: CASSTRGTSSRNEQFF. The CDR3 nucleotides read TGTGCCAGCAGCACCCGCGGGACTAGTTCTCGCAATGAGCAGTTCTTC.

The chain joins TRBV27 to TRBJ2-7; 7 bases align to TRBD1. There are 15 residues in the CDR3. The germline gives CDR1 MNHEY, CDR2 SMNVEV (reference sequence). The V gene end was trimmed by 4 bases and the J gene end by 3 bases; junction bases not matched to a gene: 9. The CDR3 protein is CASSSTETGFYEQYF. The CDR3 region has the DNA TGTGCCAGCAGTTCAACCGAGACAGGGTTCTACGAGCAGTACTTC.

In this sample, this clonotype turned up a few times. The CDR3 DNA sequence: TGTGCCAGCAGTGATCCCAGGACAGGGTACGAGCAGTACTTC. It encodes CASSDPRTGYEQYF. V is TRBV2 and J is TRBJ2-7; 8 bases are shared with TRBD1. Unmatched junction bases numbered 5, after V lost 3 bases and J lost 4 bases. This CDR3 contains 14 residues. Germline CDR1 is SNHLY and CDR2 is FYNNEI.

This clonotype was found a few times. V usage is TRBV20-1 and J usage is TRBJ2-5; 11 bases are shared with TRBD1. The CDR3 runs to 15 residues. The trim removed 2 bases at V and 2 bases at J, leaving 4 bases unmatched. Germline-derived CDR1 and CDR2 are DFQATT and SNEGSKA (reference sequence). The CDR3 loop is CSARPGQGEQETQYF. CDR3 sequence (DNA): TGCAGTGCTAGACCGGGACAGGGGGAACAAGAGACCCAGTACTTC.

V and J are TRBV6-2 or TRBV6-3 and TRBJ1-2; 8 nucleotides line up with TRBD1. The ends lost 6 bases at V and 3 bases at J; junction bases unmatched: 15. Germline V CDR1 and CDR2: MNHEY, SVGEGT. This CDR3 is 17 amino acids long. The CDR3 sequence is CASSHAATGGFYYGYTF. CDR3 DNA: TGTGCCAGCAGCCACGCCGCTACAGGGGGTTTTTACTATGGCTACACCTTC.

The DNA of the CDR3 is TGCAGCGTGTCCAGGGGTGACGGCACTGAAGCTTTCTTT. Its protein product is CSVSRGDGTEAFF. The V call is TRBV29-1, the J call TRBJ1-1; TRBD1 is a possible D gene (6 bases). Trimming shortened V by 6 bases and J by 4 bases, and 15 bases separated the two germline ends. This CDR3 has 13 amino acids. The germline V gene has CDR1 SQVTM and CDR2 ANQGSEA.

This clonotype has more than one count but fewer than ten. DNA for the CDR3: TGTGCCACCAGCAGAGATAGAGCACTAAACGGCCCAATTCAGTACTTC. Protein sequence: CATSRDRALNGPIQYF. The J gene is TRBJ2-4, the V gene TRBV15; D unclear. V was clipped by 0 bases and J by 10 bases, with 19 bases between them. The CDR3 has 16 amino acids. Per the germline V gene, CDR1 is LNHNV and CDR2 is YYDKDF (reference sequence). The full variable domain, its missing parts supplied by reference TRBV15 and TRBJ2-4, is DAMVIQNPRYQVTQFGKPVTLSCSQTLNHNVMYWYQQKSSQAPKLLFHYYDKDFNNEADTPDNFQSRRPNTSFCFLDIRSPGLGDTAMYLCATSRDRALNGPIQYFGAGTRLSVL.

This chain joins TRBV24-1 and TRBJ2-2, with 8 positions matching TRBD2. This CDR3 has 16 amino acids. CDR1 is KGHDR and CDR2 is SFDVKD in the germline V gene. Trimming removed 4 bases from V and 1 base from J; junction bases left unmatched: 4. The CDR3 loop reads CATSDYTSGNTGELFF. CDR3 DNA: TGTGCCACCAGTGACTACACTAGCGGGAACACCGGGGAGCTGTTTTTT.

The chain carries TRBV4-1 and TRBJ2-1, with D possibly matching TRBD2 (5 bases). Germline V gene lookup returns CDR1 MGHRA and CDR2 YSYEKL. The CDR3 is made up of 15 amino acids. The V and J ends lost 8 bases and 1 base respectively, with 15 bases between them. CDR3 amino acids: CASRPGGSSYNEQFF. In DNA, the CDR3 is TGCGCCAGCCGACCCGGCGGGTCTTCCTACAATGAGCAGTTCTTC.

This clonotype was detected many times. The germline gene is not matched at one end of the junction; a read error may be the cause. The gene calls are TRBV5-1 and TRBJ2-2; possibly TRBD1 for D (5 bases). The CDR3 contains 14 residues. The germline gives CDR1 SGHRS, CDR2 YFSETQ. CDR3 DNA sequence: TGTGCCAGCAGCTCCGGACAGAACACCGGGGAGCTGTTTTTT. Its protein is CASSSGQNTGELFF.

This clonotype was counted between two and nine times. The chain employs TRBV20-1 and TRBJ1-1; 8 bases are a match to TRBD1. Germline V CDR1 and CDR2: DFQATT, SNEGSKA (reference sequence). J lost 0 bases, V lost 5 bases, and 5 bases had no gene match. The CDR3 length is 14 residues. For the CDR3, the DNA is TGCAGTGCTCCGGACAGGGCAATGAACACTGAAGCTTTCTTT. This sequence encodes CSAPDRAMNTEAFF.

This chain links TRBV12-3 or TRBV12-4 with TRBJ2-4; D ambiguous. Trimming removed 3 bases from V and 3 bases from J, with 9 bases in between. CDR3 size: 14 residues. The CDR3 nucleotides are TGTGCCAGCAGTTTTTATGGAATCAAAAACATTCAGTACTTC. It yields the protein CASSFYGIKNIQYF.